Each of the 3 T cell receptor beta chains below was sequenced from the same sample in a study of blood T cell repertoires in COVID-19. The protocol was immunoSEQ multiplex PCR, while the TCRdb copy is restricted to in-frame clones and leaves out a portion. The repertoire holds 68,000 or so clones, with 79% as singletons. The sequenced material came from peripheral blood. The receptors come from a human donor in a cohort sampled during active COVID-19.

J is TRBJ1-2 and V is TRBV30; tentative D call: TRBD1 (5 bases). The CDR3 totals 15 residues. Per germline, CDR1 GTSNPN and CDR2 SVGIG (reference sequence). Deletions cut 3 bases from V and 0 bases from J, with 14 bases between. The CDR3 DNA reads TGTGCCTGGAGGAAGGGGCCGGGGGCTAACTATGGCTACACCTTC. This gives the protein CAWRKGPGANYGYTF.

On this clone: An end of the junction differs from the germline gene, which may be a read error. The CDR3 nucleotides read TGTGCTAGCAGCCCGACTAGGATCTACAATGAGCAGTTCTTC. Encoded protein: CASSPTRIYNEQFF. The chain uses TRBV7-7 and TRBJ2-1, with a possible D match to TRBD2 (6 bases). Germline V gene lookup returns CDR1 SSHAT and CDR2 FNYEAQ (reference sequence). The CDR3 loop spans 14 amino acids.

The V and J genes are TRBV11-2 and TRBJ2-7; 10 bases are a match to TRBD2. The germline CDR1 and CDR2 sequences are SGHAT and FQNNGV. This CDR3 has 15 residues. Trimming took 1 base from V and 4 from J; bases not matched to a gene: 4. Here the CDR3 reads CASSLASGSWYEQYF. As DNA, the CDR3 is TGTGCCAGCAGCTTAGCTAGCGGGAGTTGGTACGAGCAGTACTTC.